One sample yielded the 15 T cell receptor beta chains listed below, sequenced in a study of T cell changes during pregnancy in multiple sclerosis. The table came from immunoSEQ multiplex PCR; TCRdb's copy has only in-frame clones and leaves some out. Of 90,000 to 150,000 clones in the sample, roughly 92% were seen once. The sequenced sample was peripheral blood, obtained before pregnancy. These receptors came from a female donor with multiple sclerosis, enrolled in a pregnancy study.

The rearrangement uses TRBV9 and TRBJ2-5, with no clear D. CDR3 length: 14 residues. V was trimmed by 0 bases and J by 2 bases, leaving 8 bases between them. Per germline, CDR1 SGDLS and CDR2 YYNGEE. The CDR3 reads CASSVGPSQETQYF. The CDR3 nucleotides read TGTGCCAGCAGCGTAGGGCCCAGTCAAGAGACCCAGTACTTC. Complete variable domain (other parts from reference TRBV9 and TRBJ2-5): DSGVTQTPKHLITATGQRVTLRCSPRSGDLSVYWYQQSLDQGLQFLIQYYNGEERAKGNILERFSAQQFPDLHSELNLSSLELGDSALYFCASSVGPSQETQYFGPGTRLLVL.

This clone was found many times. J is TRBJ1-2 and V is TRBV27; 10 positions agree with TRBD1. Germline assignment: CDR1 MNHEY and CDR2 SMNVEV (reference sequence). The CDR3 consists of 13 residues. V was pared by 2 bases and J by 8 bases, with 2 bases of the junction left unmatched. The CDR3 DNA reads as TGTGCCAGCAGTTTAGGGGGACAGGGGGGCTACACCTTC. Translated: CASSLGGQGGYTF.

The V gene is TRBV10-3, the J gene TRBJ1-5; D is perhaps TRBD1 (5 bases). CDR1 is ENHRY and CDR2 is SYGVKD in the germline V gene. CDR3 length: 12 amino acids. V lost 3 bases and J 9 bases, leaving 9 bases between the germline ends. CDR3 in amino acids: CAISDPQGPQHF. CDR3 bases: TGTGCCATCAGTGACCCCCAGGGGCCCCAGCATTTT.

V and J are TRBV18 and TRBJ2-1, with no clear D. CDR1 is KGHSH, CDR2 LQKENI, per germline. V lost 0 bases to trimming and J lost 0 bases, with 9 bases between them. This CDR3 is built from 16 residues. CDR3 nucleotides: TGTGCCAGCTCACCACCGGCGGAGAGCTCCTACAATGAGCAGTTCTTC. It encodes CASSPPAESSYNEQFF. The full variable domain, in which reference TRBV18 and TRBJ2-1 provide the parts outside the CDR3, is NAGVMQNPRHLVRRRGQEARLRCSPMKGHSHVYWYRQLPEEGLKFMVYLQKENIIDESGMPKERFSAEFPKEGPSILRIQQVVRGDSAAYFCASSPPAESSYNEQFFGPGTRLTVL.

The rearrangement joins TRBV6-5 to TRBJ1-2; D might be TRBD1 (6 bases). The CDR3 length is 13 residues. The germline V gene has CDR1 MNHEY and CDR2 SVGAGI. V dropped 3 bases and J dropped 6 bases, with 11 bases sitting between them. Here the CDR3 reads CASSYWQGNGYTF. CDR3 bases: TGTGCCAGCAGTTATTGGCAGGGGAATGGCTACACCTTC.

The V call is TRBV2, the J call TRBJ2-1; possible D gene TRBD2, 5 bases. This CDR3 region has 12 residues. Trimming took 6 bases from V and 8 from J, leaving 11 bases between them. From germline, CDR1 is SNHLY and CDR2 FYNNEI. The CDR3 DNA sequence: TGTGCCAGCAGAGAGGGTGGCGATGAGCAGTTCTTC. Its protein is CASREGGDEQFF.

The genes are TRBV18 and TRBJ2-1, with TRBD2 identical over 14 bases. This CDR3 has 19 amino acids. CDR1 and CDR2 (germline): KGHSH, LQKENI. The V and J ends lost 1 base and 3 bases, in that order; junction bases with no gene match: 8. Written as DNA, the CDR3 is TGTGCCAGCTCACCACTGAGACTAGCGGGAGGGAATAACTACAATGAGCAGTTCTTC. Translated, it gives CASSPLRLAGGNNYNEQFF.

This sequence joins TRBV27 and TRBJ2-3; D perhaps matches TRBD2 (5 bases). V was cut by 3 bases and J by 9 bases, with 16 bases left in between. This CDR3 is 14 amino acids long. CDR1 and CDR2 from the germline V gene are MNHEY and SMNVEV (reference sequence). The CDR3 sequence is CASSFSQHGSTQYF. The CDR3 DNA sequence: TGTGCCAGCAGTTTCTCGCAACATGGGAGCACGCAGTATTTT.

This chain links TRBV11-3 with TRBJ2-1; tentatively, D is TRBD1 (6 bases). This CDR3 has 14 amino acids. With 4 bases removed from V and 5 bases from J, the gap between germline ends came to 12 bases. Germline CDR1 and CDR2: SGHNT and YENEEA. The CDR3 sequence: CASSSRKGDNEQFF. The CDR3 nucleotides read TGTGCCAGCAGCTCCCGAAAGGGGGACAATGAGCAGTTCTTC.

This clone was recorded once. The rearrangement links TRBV7-9 to TRBJ2-7; 8 bases agree with TRBD1. Trimming removed 5 bases from V and 7 bases from J; junction bases left unmatched: 7. The CDR3 has 13 amino acids. From germline, CDR1 is SEHNR and CDR2 FQNEAQ (reference sequence). CDR3 in DNA: TGTGCCAGCAGCCCCGGGACAGGTGGAGAGCAGTACTTC. Its translation is CASSPGTGGEQYF.

V usage is TRBV19 and J usage is TRBJ1-4, with 7 bases identical to TRBD1. Germline V gene data show CDR1 as LNHDA and CDR2 as SQIVND (reference sequence). The CDR3 spans 15 residues. J was trimmed by 5 bases and V by 1 base; bases with no gene match: 4. The CDR3 region has the DNA TGTGCCAGTAGTATAGCGGGGACAGTGAATGAAAAACTGTTTTTT. It codes for CASSIAGTVNEKLFF.

The V gene is TRBV7-6, the J gene TRBJ2-7, with TRBD2 matching 8 bases. The germline CDR1 and CDR2 sequences are SGHVS and FNYEAQ. The junction had 14 bases not matched to a gene; V was cut back by 2 bases and J by 5 bases. The CDR3 totals 17 residues. This CDR3 reads CASSLYIGETSGDEQYF. CDR3 in DNA: TGTGCCAGCAGCTTATATATCGGAGAAACTAGCGGAGACGAGCAGTACTTC. Using reference TRBV7-6 and TRBJ2-7 for the parts outside the CDR3, the full variable domain is GAGVSQSPRYKVTKRGQDVALRCDPISGHVSLYWYRQALGQGPEFLTYFNYEAQQDKSGLPNDRFSAERPEGSISTLTIQRTEQRDSAMYRCASSLYIGETSGDEQYFGPGTRLTVT.

This chain uses TRBV21-1 with TRBJ1-1; the table assigns TRBD1, which was not confirmed against the DNA. TRBV21-1 is recorded as a pseudogene. This CDR3 is 18 amino acids long. The CDR3 loop reads CASSPEKGDLGWDTEAFF. DNA for the CDR3: TGTGCCAGCAGCCCAGAAAAGGGGGACCTCGGATGGGACACTGAAGCTTTCTTT.

The rearrangement links TRBV2 to TRBJ1-2; 10 nucleotides agree with TRBD1. This CDR3 spans 14 amino acids. Germline lookup yields CDR1 SNHLY and CDR2 FYNNEI. J lost 3 bases, V lost 4 bases, and 2 bases had no gene match. CDR3 amino acids: CASSGQGADYGYTF. The CDR3 coding sequence is TGTGCCAGCAGTGGACAGGGGGCCGACTATGGCTACACCTTC.

J is TRBJ1-4 and V is TRBV2; no clear D. Looked up from germline, CDR1 is SNHLY and CDR2 is FYNNEI. Trimming removed 7 bases at V and 3 bases at J, with 12 bases between. CDR3 size: 14 residues. This CDR3 reads CASKRNWANEKLFF. The CDR3 coding sequence is TGTGCCAGCAAGCGGAACTGGGCTAATGAAAAACTGTTTTTT.